This TCR beta chain was recorded in a study of T cells after yellow fever vaccination. Study-level points and caveats: Clonotype sharing between CD4 and CD8 compartments was small.

Details on this clonotype: What it recognizes is unknown.

It was through 5'RACE template switching that TCR cDNA was made, with a universal primer site and UMIs added. TCRdb recomputed calls from the 5' RACE reads with MiXCR, one row per CDR3 protein. The sample lists some 220,000 distinct CDR3 sequences, 2.5% to 3.5% occurring once. V lost 1 base and J lost 13; bases outside the gene matches: 10. From germline, CDR1 is DFQATT and CDR2 SNEGSKA (reference sequence). This CDR3 has 13 residues. This clonotype was sampled from a man aged 18 to 29 who received the YFV17D yellow fever vaccine. J is TRBJ1-5 and V is TRBV20-1; TRBD1 aligns across 7 bases. The input for sequencing was CD4+ T cells sorted from PBMCs, taken 10 days after the yellow fever booster vaccination. CDR3 nucleotide sequence: TGCAGTGCTAGAGCGGGGCCACAGGGACAGCAGCATTTT. This encodes CSARAGPQGQQHF.